Following are 22 T cell receptor beta chains from one sample sequenced in a study of OX40 agonist ivuxolimab in advanced cancers. Sequencing was performed with immunoSEQ multiplex PCR; in TCRdb, only in-frame clones are kept and a portion is missing. The data contain approximately 84,000 clones, over 80% of them seen just once; the ten biggest clones take up roughly 0.4%. The material was CD4+ or CD8+ T cells sorted from blood, obtained in a trial of the OX40 agonist ivuxolimab. These receptors all come from an adult with an advanced solid tumor such as melanoma, head and neck, liver or kidney cancer.

The CDR3 DNA follows: TGTGCCAGCAGCCGGACCGTCTACGAGCAGTACTTC. Translated: CASSRTVYEQYF. V is TRBV11-2 and J is TRBJ2-7; D gene uncertain. V lost 5 bases to trimming and J lost 3 bases, with 8 bases between them. Germline CDR1 is SGHAT and CDR2 is FQNNGV. The CDR3 has 12 amino acids.

This chain uses TRBV19 with TRBJ2-2, with 10 nucleotides matching TRBD1. The CDR3 is made up of 16 amino acids. The V and J ends lost 6 bases and 6 bases, in that order; junction bases with no gene match: 10. Germline lookup yields CDR1 LNHDA and CDR2 SQIVND (reference sequence). The CDR3 DNA sequence: TGTGCCAGTAGCCGGCCGACAGGGGGCGATCCCGGGGAGCTGTTTTTT. It yields the protein CASSRPTGGDPGELFF.

The V and J genes are TRBV11-1 and TRBJ2-7; TRBD2 aligns across 15 bases. In germline, CDR1 is SGHAT, CDR2 FQDESV (reference sequence). After removal of 5 bases from V and 4 bases from J, the junction contained 6 bases not matched to a gene. The CDR3 consists of 16 residues. CDR3 protein: CASSRTSGGATYEQYF. In DNA form, the CDR3 reads TGTGCCAGCAGCCGGACTAGCGGGGGGGCCACGTACGAGCAGTACTTC.

The chain links TRBV10-2 to TRBJ2-7, with TRBD1 matching 8 bases. The germline gives CDR1 WSHSY, CDR2 SAAADI. The junction had 6 bases not matched to a gene; V was cut back by 6 bases and J by 2 bases. The CDR3 length is 14 residues. This CDR3 is CASRPGTGTYEQYF. The CDR3 nucleotides are TGCGCCAGCAGACCCGGGACAGGAACCTACGAGCAGTACTTC.

V usage is TRBV5-1 and J usage is TRBJ2-1; D uncertain. V lost 4 bases to trimming and J lost 8 bases, with 10 bases between them. Germline CDR1 is SGHRS and CDR2 is YFSETQ. This CDR3 is built from 12 residues. The DNA of the CDR3 is TGCGCCAGCAGCCTTAAGCGAGATGAGCAGTTCTTC. As protein: CASSLKRDEQFF.

The chain is built from TRBV9 and TRBJ1-2; D is ambiguous. Germline CDR1 reads SGDLS; CDR2 reads YYNGEE. With 6 bases removed from V and 6 bases from J, the gap between germline ends came to 15 bases. This CDR3 spans 13 amino acids. DNA of the CDR3: TGTGCCAGCAAACCCACAGACTTAGATGGCTACACCTTC. Encoded protein: CASKPTDLDGYTF.

V is TRBV5-1 and J is TRBJ2-3, with D perhaps matching TRBD1 (8 bases). V shed 3 bases and J shed 3 bases, with 17 bases lying between them. The germline V gene has CDR1 SGHRS and CDR2 YFSETQ. CDR3 length equals 16 residues. CDR3 residues: CASSSGQGGRTDTQYF. CDR3 bases: TGCGCCAGCAGCTCAGGACAGGGAGGGAGGACAGATACGCAGTATTTT.

The J gene is TRBJ2-6, the V gene TRBV7-8; unclear D gene. Trimming removed 5 bases at V and 2 bases at J, with 10 bases between. In germline, CDR1 is SGHVS, CDR2 FQNEAQ. The CDR3 totals 15 residues. CDR3 in amino acids: CASSADSTGANVLTF. The CDR3 DNA reads as TGTGCCAGCAGCGCCGACTCAACTGGGGCCAACGTCCTGACTTTC.

The CDR3 DNA follows: TGTGCCTGGAGTGTAGCAGTAGACTATGGCTACACCTTC. Amino acid sequence: CAWSVAVDYGYTF. This rearrangement joins TRBV30 to TRBJ1-2, with unresolved D. The germline CDR1 and CDR2 sequences are GTSNPN and SVGIG (reference sequence). The CDR3 covers 13 residues. Deletions cut 0 bases from V and 3 bases from J, with 8 bases between. The whole variable domain, remainder taken from reference TRBV30 and TRBJ1-2, is SQTIHQWPATLVQPVGSPLSLECTVEGTSNPNLYWYRQAAGRGLQLLFYSVGIGQISSEVPQNLSASRPQDRQFILSSKKLLLSDSGFYLCAWSVAVDYGYTFGSGTRLTVV.

In regard to this clone: The same CDR3 arises from other DNA sequences in this sample as well. This chain uses TRBV6-1 with TRBJ2-5, with a possible D match to TRBD2 (6 bases). The CDR3 is 15 amino acids. V was pared by 2 bases and J by 1 base, with 11 bases between. The V gene's germline CDR1 is MNHNS and CDR2 SASEGT. Here the CDR3 reads CASSEFRAGQETQYF. CDR3 in DNA: TGTGCCAGCAGTGAATTTAGAGCGGGCCAAGAGACCCAGTACTTC.

The CDR3 loop reads CASSRWGQGKGSTDTQYF. The CDR3 nucleotides are TGTGCCAGCAGTCGGTGGGGACAGGGGAAGGGGAGCACAGATACGCAGTATTTT. The chain is built from TRBV2 and TRBJ2-3, with TRBD1 identical over 10 bases. CDR1 is SNHLY and CDR2 is FYNNEI in the germline V gene. With V trimmed by 5 bases and J by 0 bases, 11 bases remained unmatched. The CDR3 has 18 residues.

This clone showed up just a few times. The chain joins TRBV7-2 to TRBJ2-7, with TRBD1 matching 10 bases. V was clipped by 4 bases and J by 5 bases; unmatched bases: 8. CDR1 is SGHTA and CDR2 is FQGNSA in the germline V gene. The CDR3 length is 15 residues. The CDR3 sequence is CASSSTGTGVNEQYF. The CDR3 coding sequence is TGTGCCAGCAGCTCAACCGGGACAGGGGTCAACGAGCAGTACTTC. Full variable domain (missing parts from reference TRBV7-2 and TRBJ2-7): GAGVSQSPSNKVTEKGKDVELRCDPISGHTALYWYRQSLGQGLEFLIYFQGNSAPDKSGLPSDRFSAERTGGSVSTLTIQRTQQEDSAVYLCASSSTGTGVNEQYFGPGTRLTVT.

This rearrangement joins TRBV5-5 to TRBJ2-7; 7 nucleotides match TRBD1. CDR3 length equals 15 residues. The ends lost 0 bases at V and 4 bases at J; junction bases unmatched: 7. The V gene's germline CDR1 is SGHKS and CDR2 YYEKEE (reference sequence). CDR3 in DNA: TGTGCCAGCAGCTTGGCCTCAGGACAGGCATACGAGCAGTACTTC. Translated: CASSLASGQAYEQYF.

The chain recombines TRBV30 with TRBJ2-3; D gene ambiguous. V shed 1 base and J shed 4 bases, with 12 bases lying between them. Germline V gene lookup returns CDR1 GTSNPN and CDR2 SVGIG (reference sequence). CDR3 length: 14 amino acids. CDR3 nucleotide sequence: TGTGCCTGGAGTGAAAAGGGCTGGGCAGATACGCAGTATTTT. Translated: CAWSEKGWADTQYF.

V and J are TRBV2 and TRBJ1-2, with a tentative D call TRBD1 (5 bases). The CDR3 is made up of 15 amino acids. Between the trimmed V and J ends, which lost 0 bases and 2 bases, there was a span of 10 bases. Per germline, CDR1 SNHLY and CDR2 FYNNEI. The CDR3 sequence is CASSEAGAANYGYTF. CDR3 DNA: TGTGCCAGCAGTGAAGCAGGGGCAGCGAACTATGGCTACACCTTC.

This chain joins TRBV11-3 and TRBJ2-7; 10 positions agree with TRBD1. J gave up 4 bases and V 0 bases, and 12 bases lay outside the gene matches. The germline CDR1 and CDR2 sequences are SGHNT and YENEEA. The CDR3 has 18 amino acids. The CDR3 DNA follows: TGTGCCAGCAGCTTAGATAATTTGCGGACAGGGGGATCGTACGAGCAGTACTTC. Amino acid sequence: CASSLDNLRTGGSYEQYF.

This clone was counted only a few times. The V and J genes are TRBV6-5 and TRBJ1-3; D is uncertain. CDR1 and CDR2 from the germline V gene are MNHEY and SVGAGI. Trimming removed 2 bases from V and 3 bases from J, with 11 bases in between. This CDR3 is 15 amino acids long. The CDR3 protein is CASSYDGNGGNTIYF. CDR3 nucleotides: TGTGCCAGCAGTTACGATGGGAACGGTGGAAACACCATATATTTT.

The chain combines TRBV20-1 with TRBJ2-3, with D uncertain. The CDR3 has 9 amino acids. Germline V gene data show CDR1 as DFQATT and CDR2 as SNEGSKA (reference sequence). The CDR3 DNA sequence: TGCAGGGTCCCAGATACGCAGTATTTT. The encoded protein is CRVPDTQYF.

The genes are TRBV28 and TRBJ1-2; a possible D gene is TRBD1 (5 bases). The CDR3 covers 13 residues. Trimming removed 6 bases from V and 4 bases from J, with 12 bases in between. Looked up from germline, CDR1 is MDHEN and CDR2 is SYDVKM. The CDR3 spells CASSSDSAYGYTF. CDR3 coding DNA: TGTGCCAGCAGCTCCGACAGCGCCTATGGCTACACCTTC.

The rearrangement joins TRBV4-3 to TRBJ2-2; D is possibly TRBD2 (6 bases). The CDR3 runs to 13 residues. Per the germline V gene, CDR1 is LGHNA and CDR2 is YSLEER. The V end lost 5 bases, the J end lost 6 bases, and 10 bases lay between the germline ends. In nucleotides, the CDR3 is TGCGCCAGCAGCACGGGGGAGGCCGGGGAGCTGTTTTTT. It specifies CASSTGEAGELFF.

The rearrangement uses TRBV19 and TRBJ2-1; no clear D. This CDR3 is built from 14 residues. Germline V gene sequence: CDR1 LNHDA, CDR2 SQIVND (reference sequence). Trimming shortened V by 6 bases and J by 5 bases, and 14 bases separated the two germline ends. CDR3 amino acids: CASRDRRLDNEQFF. In DNA form, the CDR3 reads TGTGCCAGTAGGGACCGCAGACTGGACAATGAGCAGTTCTTC.

This clone was recorded once. V gene TRBV7-9 combines with J gene TRBJ2-4; D call uncertain. V was shortened by 5 bases and J by 0 bases, with 14 bases between the two germline ends. This CDR3 comprises 16 residues. Germline CDR1 SEHNR, CDR2 FQNEAQ (reference sequence). The CDR3 sequence is CASSPKGRIAKNIQYF. The DNA of the CDR3 is TGTGCCAGCAGCCCAAAAGGACGGATAGCCAAAAACATTCAGTACTTC.